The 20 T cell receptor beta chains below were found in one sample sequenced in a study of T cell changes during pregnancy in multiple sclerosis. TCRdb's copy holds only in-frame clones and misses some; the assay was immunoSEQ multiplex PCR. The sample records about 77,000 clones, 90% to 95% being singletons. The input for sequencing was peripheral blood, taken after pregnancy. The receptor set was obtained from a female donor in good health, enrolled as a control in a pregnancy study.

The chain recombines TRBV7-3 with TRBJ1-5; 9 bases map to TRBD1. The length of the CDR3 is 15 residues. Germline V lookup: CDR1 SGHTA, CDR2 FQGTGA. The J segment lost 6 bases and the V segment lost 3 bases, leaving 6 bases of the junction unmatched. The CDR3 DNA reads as TGTGCCAGCAGCTTTACAGGGGGCGGAGGTCAGCCCCAGCATTTT. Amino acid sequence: CASSFTGGGGQPQHF.

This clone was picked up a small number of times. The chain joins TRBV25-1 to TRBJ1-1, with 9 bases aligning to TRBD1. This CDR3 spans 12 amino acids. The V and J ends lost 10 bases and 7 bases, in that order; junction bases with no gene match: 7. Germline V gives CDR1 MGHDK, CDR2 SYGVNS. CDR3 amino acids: CATNRGPGEAFF. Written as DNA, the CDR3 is TGTGCCACGAACAGGGGGCCGGGTGAAGCTTTCTTT.

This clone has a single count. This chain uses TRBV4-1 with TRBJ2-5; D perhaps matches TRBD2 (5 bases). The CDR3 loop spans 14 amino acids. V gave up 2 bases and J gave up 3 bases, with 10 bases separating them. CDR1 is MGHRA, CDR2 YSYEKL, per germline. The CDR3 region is CASSQSEGKETQYF. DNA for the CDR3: TGCGCCAGCAGCCAATCCGAGGGAAAAGAGACCCAGTACTTC.

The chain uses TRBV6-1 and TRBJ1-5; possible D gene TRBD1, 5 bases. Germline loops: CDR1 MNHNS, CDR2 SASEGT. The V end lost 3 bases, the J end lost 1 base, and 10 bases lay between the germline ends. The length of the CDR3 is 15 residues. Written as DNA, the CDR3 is TGTGCCAGCAGTGACCAGGGTGGAAGCAATCAGCCCCAGCATTTT. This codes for CASSDQGGSNQPQHF.

The chain's CDR3 is CATSRGASGGAGSYNEQFF. CDR3 DNA sequence: TGTGCCACCAGCAGAGGGGCCAGCGGGGGGGCCGGGTCCTACAATGAGCAGTTCTTC. The chain carries TRBV15 and TRBJ2-1, with 10 bases matching TRBD2. Germline values: CDR1 LNHNV, CDR2 YYDKDF (reference sequence). The V gene end was trimmed by 1 base and the J gene end by 1 base; junction bases not matched to a gene: 10. This CDR3 has 19 residues. The full variable domain, completed using reference TRBV15 and TRBJ2-1, is DAMVIQNPRYQVTQFGKPVTLSCSQTLNHNVMYWYQQKSSQAPKLLFHYYDKDFNNEADTPDNFQSRRPNTSFCFLDIRSPGLGDTAMYLCATSRGASGGAGSYNEQFFGPGTRLTVL.

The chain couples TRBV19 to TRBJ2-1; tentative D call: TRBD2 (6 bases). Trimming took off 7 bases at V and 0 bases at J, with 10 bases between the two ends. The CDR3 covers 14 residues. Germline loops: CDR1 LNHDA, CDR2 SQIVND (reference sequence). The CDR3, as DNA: TGTGCCAGTAATCCGGACTACTCCTACAATGAGCAGTTCTTC. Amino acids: CASNPDYSYNEQFF. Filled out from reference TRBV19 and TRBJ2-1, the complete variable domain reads DGGITQSPKYLFRKEGQNVTLSCEQNLNHDAMYWYRQDPGQGLRLIYYSQIVNDFQKGDIAEGYSVSREKKESFPLTVTSAQKNPTAFYLCASNPDYSYNEQFFGPGTRLTVL.

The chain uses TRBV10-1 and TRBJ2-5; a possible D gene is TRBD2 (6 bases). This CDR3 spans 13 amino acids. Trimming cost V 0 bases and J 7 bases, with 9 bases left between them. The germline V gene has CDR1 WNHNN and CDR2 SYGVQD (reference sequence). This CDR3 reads CASSESGRGTQYF. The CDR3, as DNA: TGCGCCAGCAGTGAGTCAGGGCGGGGGACCCAGTACTTC.

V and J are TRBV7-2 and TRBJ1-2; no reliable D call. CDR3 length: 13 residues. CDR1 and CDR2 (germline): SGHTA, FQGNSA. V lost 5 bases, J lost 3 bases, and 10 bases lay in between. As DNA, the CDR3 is TGTGCCAGCAGCCTCACGGTGGACTATGGCTACACCTTC. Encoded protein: CASSLTVDYGYTF.

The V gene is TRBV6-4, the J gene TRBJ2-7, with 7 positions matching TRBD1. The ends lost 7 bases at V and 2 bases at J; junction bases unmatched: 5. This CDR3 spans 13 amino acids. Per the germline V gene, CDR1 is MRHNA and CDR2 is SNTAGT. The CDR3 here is CASNRDSPYEQYF. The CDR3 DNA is TGTGCCAGCAACAGGGACAGCCCCTACGAGCAGTACTTC.

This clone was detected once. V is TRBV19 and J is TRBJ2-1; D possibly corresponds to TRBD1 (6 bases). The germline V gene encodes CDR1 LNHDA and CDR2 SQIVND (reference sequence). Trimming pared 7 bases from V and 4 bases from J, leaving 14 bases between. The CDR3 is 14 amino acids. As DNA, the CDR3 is TGTGCCAGTAAGGGGGTCACCGCTTACAATGAGCAGTTCTTC. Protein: CASKGVTAYNEQFF.

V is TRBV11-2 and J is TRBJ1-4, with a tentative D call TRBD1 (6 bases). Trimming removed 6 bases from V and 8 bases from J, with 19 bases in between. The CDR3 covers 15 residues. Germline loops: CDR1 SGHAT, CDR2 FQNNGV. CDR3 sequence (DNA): TGTGCCAGCAGATTCACAGGGCAGAGGGGGGAAAAACTGTTTTTT. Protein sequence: CASRFTGQRGEKLFF.

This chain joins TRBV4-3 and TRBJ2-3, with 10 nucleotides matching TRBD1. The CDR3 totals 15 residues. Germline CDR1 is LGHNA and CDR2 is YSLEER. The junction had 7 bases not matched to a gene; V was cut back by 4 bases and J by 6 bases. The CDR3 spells CASSRDRGRIDTQYF. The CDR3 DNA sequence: TGCGCCAGCAGCCGAGACAGGGGGCGTATTGATACGCAGTATTTT.

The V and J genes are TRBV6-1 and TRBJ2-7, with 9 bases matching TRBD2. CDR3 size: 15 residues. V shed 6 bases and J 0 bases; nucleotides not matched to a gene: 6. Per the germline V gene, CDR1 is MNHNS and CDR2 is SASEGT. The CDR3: CASRENSGGSYEQYF. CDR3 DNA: TGTGCCAGCAGGGAAAATAGCGGGGGCTCCTACGAGCAGTACTTC.

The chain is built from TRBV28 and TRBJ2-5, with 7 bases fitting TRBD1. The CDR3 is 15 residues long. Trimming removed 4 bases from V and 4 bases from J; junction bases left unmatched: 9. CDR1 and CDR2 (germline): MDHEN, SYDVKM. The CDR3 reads CASSSGQALGETQYF. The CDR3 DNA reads TGTGCCAGCAGTTCCGGACAGGCCTTGGGAGAGACCCAGTACTTC.

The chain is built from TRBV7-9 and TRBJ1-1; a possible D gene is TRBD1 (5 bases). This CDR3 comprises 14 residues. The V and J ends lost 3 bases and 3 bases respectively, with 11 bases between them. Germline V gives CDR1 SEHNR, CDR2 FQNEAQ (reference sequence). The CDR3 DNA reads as TGTGCCAGCAGCTTTACAGGCTGGGACACTGAAGCTTTCTTT. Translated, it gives CASSFTGWDTEAFF. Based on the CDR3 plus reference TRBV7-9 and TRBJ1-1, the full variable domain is DTGVSQNPRHKITKRGQNVTFRCDPISEHNRLYWYRQTLGQGPEFLTYFQNEAQLEKSRLLSDRFSAERPKGSFSTLEIQRTEQGDSAMYLCASSFTGWDTEAFFGQGTRLTVV.

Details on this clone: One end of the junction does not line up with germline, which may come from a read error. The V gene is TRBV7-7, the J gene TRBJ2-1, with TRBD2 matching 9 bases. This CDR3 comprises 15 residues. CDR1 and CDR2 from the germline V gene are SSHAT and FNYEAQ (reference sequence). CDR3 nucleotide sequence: TGTGCTAGCAGCCCTGTTCTAGCGGGACTGGGTGAGCAGTTCTTC. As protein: CASSPVLAGLGEQFF.

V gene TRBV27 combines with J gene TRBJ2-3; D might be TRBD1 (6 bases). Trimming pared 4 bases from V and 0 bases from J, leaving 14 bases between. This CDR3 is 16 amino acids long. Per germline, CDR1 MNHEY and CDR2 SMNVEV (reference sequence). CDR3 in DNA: TGTGCCAGCAGTTCCCGACAGGCCCCTAGCACAGATACGCAGTATTTT. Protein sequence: CASSSRQAPSTDTQYF.

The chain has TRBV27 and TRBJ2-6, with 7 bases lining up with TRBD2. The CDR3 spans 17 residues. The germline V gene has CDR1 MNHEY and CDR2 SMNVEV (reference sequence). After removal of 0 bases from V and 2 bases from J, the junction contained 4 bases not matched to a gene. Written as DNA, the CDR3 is TGTGCCAGCAGTTTATCGAGTGCGGGGGCTGGGGCCAACGTCCTGACTTTC. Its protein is CASSLSSAGAGANVLTF.

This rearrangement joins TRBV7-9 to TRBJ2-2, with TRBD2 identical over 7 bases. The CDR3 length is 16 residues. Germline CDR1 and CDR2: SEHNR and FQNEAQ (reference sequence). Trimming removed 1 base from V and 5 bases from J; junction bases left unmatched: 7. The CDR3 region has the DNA TGTGCCAGCAGCTTAGACTCGGCGGGAGAAACCGGGGAGCTGTTTTTT. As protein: CASSLDSAGETGELFF.

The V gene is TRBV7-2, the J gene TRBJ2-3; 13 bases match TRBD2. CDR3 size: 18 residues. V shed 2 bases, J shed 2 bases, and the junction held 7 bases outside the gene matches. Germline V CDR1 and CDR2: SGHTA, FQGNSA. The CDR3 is CASSLLTGTSGVTDTQYF. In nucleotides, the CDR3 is TGTGCCAGCAGCTTACTGACCGGGACTAGCGGGGTCACAGATACGCAGTATTTT.